Reported below is one TCR beta chain. As yet, its antigen is unknown. This CDR3 comprises 14 residues. V lost 5 bases, J lost 5 bases, and 3 bases stayed unmatched. The germline CDR1 and CDR2 sequences are MNHEY and SMNVEV (reference sequence). These data come from a study of pediatric ulcerative colitis. Profiling relied on immunoSEQ multiplex PCR, and the TCRdb table lists in-frame clones only, not all of them. The data hold about 5,800 clones, with around 92% observed a single time. Study results and limitations: Two rectal clonotypes were found only in ulcerative colitis patients, all of them. Ulcerative colitis patients shared more blood-rectal clones than controls.

The chain combines TRBV27 with TRBJ1-4, with TRBD1 matching over 9 bases. The receptor was isolated from a girl aged 5-17 years who was a control in a study of pediatric ulcerative colitis. Sequencing was carried out using blood. CDR3 residues: CASSTTGGNEKLFF. The CDR3 DNA follows: TGTGCCAGCAGTACGACAGGGGGGAATGAAAAACTGTTTTTT.